The 29 T cell receptor beta chains listed next were all sequenced from one sample in a study of blood T cell repertoires in COVID-19 (dated by TCRdb to 2020 to 2021). Libraries were made using the immunoSEQ multiplex PCR assay. TCRdb provides this immuneACCESS table in a form limited to in-frame rearrangements. Some clones are lacking; in checked studies, under half of them reflect an unresolved V gene, and why the rest are absent is not known. The sample includes 150,000 to 200,000 clones, with about 87% observed a single time. The ten largest clones capture about 3.9% of the sample. Sequenced: peripheral blood. The receptors stem from a woman in her 30s with acute or convalescent COVID-19.

The chain links TRBV2 to TRBJ2-2; a weak D match, TRBD1 (6 bases). This CDR3 is built from 16 residues. Trimming shortened V by 3 bases and J by 0 bases, and 11 bases separated the two germline ends. Looked up from germline, CDR1 is SNHLY and CDR2 is FYNNEI. The CDR3 DNA is TGTGCCAGCAGTGAGAGTGGGACATCGAACACCGGGGAGCTGTTTTTT. It codes for CASSESGTSNTGELFF.

The chain couples TRBV20-1 to TRBJ2-7; no definite D call. CDR3 length: 11 residues. From germline, CDR1 is DFQATT and CDR2 SNEGSKA (reference sequence). V shed 3 bases and J shed 2 bases, with 5 bases lying between them. CDR3 nucleotide sequence: TGCAGTGCTAGTTCGGCCTACGAGCAGTACTTC. Translating gives CSASSAYEQYF.

V and J are TRBV6-6 and TRBJ1-5; a possible D gene is TRBD1 (5 bases). V lost 2 bases and J lost 0, with 8 bases in between. Germline CDR1 is MNHNY and CDR2 is SVGAGI (reference sequence). The CDR3 covers 15 residues. CDR3 residues: CASSYRGDSNQPQHF. CDR3 coding DNA: TGTGCCAGCAGTTACCGGGGGGATAGCAATCAGCCCCAGCATTTT.

The V call is TRBV6-5, the J call TRBJ2-1; 7 nucleotides agree with TRBD2. Trimming removed 6 bases from V and 12 bases from J; junction bases left unmatched: 14. This CDR3 is 14 amino acids long. The germline V gene encodes CDR1 MNHEY and CDR2 SVGAGI. Here the CDR3 reads CASRAVAGPGGQFF. The CDR3 DNA is TGTGCCAGCAGAGCCGTAGCCGGGCCGGGGGGGCAGTTCTTC.

CDR3 DNA sequence: TGTGCCAGCAGCCCAATTCAGGGGGAGCGGTACTTC. Translated, it gives CASSPIQGERYF. V usage is TRBV5-4 and J usage is TRBJ2-4; 7 bases fit TRBD1. The CDR3 length is 12 residues. The germline gives CDR1 SGHNT, CDR2 YYREEE (reference sequence). J was trimmed by 15 bases and V by 4 bases; bases with no gene match: 10.

The genes are TRBV5-6 and TRBJ2-6, with D maybe TRBD2 (5 bases). The CDR3 totals 15 residues. The ends were cut back, 6 bases at V and 4 bases at J, with 14 bases in the middle. The germline V gene has CDR1 SGHDT and CDR2 YYEEEE. The CDR3 coding sequence is TGTGCCAGCACCTGGCTCGGGGAAGGGGCCAACGTCCTGACTTTC. This sequence encodes CASTWLGEGANVLTF.

The J gene is TRBJ2-2, the V gene TRBV19, with 13 bases aligning to TRBD2. V lost 6 bases, J lost 4 bases, and 8 bases stayed unmatched. Germline assignment: CDR1 LNHDA and CDR2 SQIVND (reference sequence). This CDR3 comprises 17 residues. In nucleotides, the CDR3 is TGTGCCAGTAGCCGTCCGGGACTAGCGGGGTTCACCGGGGAGCTGTTTTTT. It specifies CASSRPGLAGFTGELFF.

V gene TRBV2 combines with J gene TRBJ1-1; TRBD1 might be the D (6 bases). V dropped 3 bases and J dropped 2 bases, with 10 bases sitting between them. CDR3 length: 14 residues. CDR1 is SNHLY and CDR2 is FYNNEI in the germline V gene. The CDR3 here is CASSEIRGNTEAFF. In DNA, the CDR3 is TGTGCCAGCAGTGAGATCAGGGGAAACACTGAAGCTTTCTTT.

This clone appeared once. This chain links TRBV5-4 with TRBJ2-3; D gene ambiguous. The CDR3 runs to 12 residues. CDR1 is SGHNT and CDR2 is YYREEE in the germline V gene (reference sequence). V lost 5 bases and J lost 0, with 4 bases in between. CDR3 region: CASRRSTDTQYF. The CDR3 DNA reads as TGTGCCAGCAGGCGGAGCACAGATACGCAGTATTTT.

This chain joins TRBV2 and TRBJ2-3, with D hard to call. The CDR3 runs to 14 residues. In germline, CDR1 is SNHLY, CDR2 FYNNEI. V shed 6 bases and J shed 2 bases, with 12 bases lying between them. CDR3 sequence: CASRSLVNTDTQYF. Here the CDR3 DNA reads TGTGCCAGCAGGTCGCTAGTCAACACAGATACGCAGTATTTT.

The chain couples TRBV2 to TRBJ1-2; 7 bases fit TRBD1. Looked up from germline, CDR1 is SNHLY and CDR2 is FYNNEI. V lost 11 bases to trimming and J lost 7 bases; unmatched junction nucleotides: 10. This CDR3 spans 12 amino acids. This chain's CDR3 is CAGYRGAGGYTF. The CDR3 region has the DNA TGTGCCGGATACAGGGGCGCCGGTGGCTACACCTTC.

This clone appeared a single time. The genes are TRBV2 and TRBJ2-7; D gene ambiguous. This CDR3 is built from 13 residues. V lost 3 bases and J 3 bases, leaving 9 bases between the germline ends. Germline CDR1 is SNHLY and CDR2 is FYNNEI. CDR3 sequence reads: CASSEAYRYEQYF. DNA of the CDR3: TGTGCCAGCAGTGAGGCTTATCGCTACGAGCAGTACTTC.

The J gene is TRBJ2-1, the V gene TRBV6-4; 7 bases fit TRBD2. V dropped 0 bases and J dropped 10; count of bases not matched to a gene: 3. Germline CDR1 reads MRHNA; CDR2 reads SNTAGT. The CDR3 runs 13 residues. For the CDR3, the DNA is TGTGCCAGCAGTGACTCCGGGGGGAGGGAGCAGTTCTTC. It codes for CASSDSGGREQFF.

The rearrangement uses TRBV3-1 (or the pseudogene TRBV3-2) and TRBJ1-1; D perhaps matches TRBD1 (6 bases). This CDR3 spans 13 amino acids. V gave up 0 bases and J gave up 11 bases, with 13 bases separating them. Per the germline V gene, CDR1 is LGHDT and CDR2 is YNNKEL (reference sequence). The CDR3 DNA reads TGTGCCAGCAGCCAAGAATGGGGGCATAAGGCTTTCTTT. It encodes CASSQEWGHKAFF.

The chain is built from TRBV5-5 and TRBJ2-3, with TRBD2 matching 7 bases. CDR1 is SGHKS, CDR2 YYEKEE, per germline (reference sequence). J was trimmed by 5 bases and V by 2 bases; bases with no gene match: 8. There are 15 residues in the CDR3. For the CDR3, the DNA is TGTGCCAGCAGCTTCGCAGCGGGAAGGGAAGATACGCAGTATTTT. Its translation is CASSFAAGREDTQYF. Complete variable domain (other parts from reference TRBV5-5 and TRBJ2-3): DAGVTQSPTHLIKTRGQQVTLRCSPISGHKSVSWYQQVLGQGPQFIFQYYEKEERGRGNFPDRFSARQFPNYSSELNVNALLLGDSALYLCASSFAAGREDTQYFGPGTRLTVL.

The rearrangement joins TRBV5-1 to TRBJ2-1; 7 nucleotides align to TRBD2. Trimming at V came to 3 bases and at J to 6 bases, leaving 9 bases not matched to a gene. This CDR3 is 15 amino acids long. From germline, CDR1 is SGHRS and CDR2 YFSETQ. This chain's CDR3 is CASSSILTSTNEQFF. CDR3 DNA sequence: TGCGCCAGCAGCTCCATACTGACTAGCACCAATGAGCAGTTCTTC.

In its sample, this clone was seen once. This chain connects TRBV4-1 to TRBJ2-5; no definite D call. The ends were cut back, 0 bases at V and 5 bases at J, with 16 bases in the middle. Germline-derived CDR1 and CDR2 are MGHRA and YSYEKL. The CDR3 contains 16 residues. CDR3 sequence (DNA): TGCGCCAGCAGCCAAGAAAATGGGCCAGAACCCGAGACCCAGTACTTC. This gives the protein CASSQENGPEPETQYF.

The V call is TRBV27, the J call TRBJ2-1; possibly TRBD2 for D (6 bases). Trimming shortened V by 5 bases and J by 6 bases, and 17 bases separated the two germline ends. Per germline, CDR1 MNHEY and CDR2 SMNVEV (reference sequence). There are 15 residues in the CDR3. The CDR3 DNA reads TGTGCCAGCAGTCCAAGACTAGTATCCGTCAATGAGCAGTTCTTC. Translated: CASSPRLVSVNEQFF.

The rearrangement links TRBV11-2 to TRBJ1-3; D is uncertain. Trimming left V 3 bases short and J 4 bases short, with 13 bases between. Germline V gene data show CDR1 as SGHAT and CDR2 as FQNNGV. The CDR3 has 15 residues. DNA for the CDR3: TGTGCCAGCAGCTTTGAGTCCCTACCCGGAAACACCATATATTTT. As protein: CASSFESLPGNTIYF.

V is TRBV11-3 and J is TRBJ2-1; 8 positions match TRBD2. The germline V gene encodes CDR1 SGHNT and CDR2 YENEEA. The CDR3 length is 15 residues. Losses at the gene ends were 4 bases for V and 1 base for J; bases not matched to a gene: 3. DNA of the CDR3: TGTGCCAGCAGCTCCACTAGCGGTTCCTACAATGAGCAGTTCTTC. The encoded protein is CASSSTSGSYNEQFF.

This rearrangement joins TRBV28 to TRBJ2-5; 9 nucleotides match TRBD1. The CDR3 loop spans 14 amino acids. V gave up 4 bases and J gave up 4 bases; unmatched junction bases: 4. Germline assignment: CDR1 MDHEN and CDR2 SYDVKM. The CDR3 nucleotides are TGTGCCAGCAGTTGGGGGGGACAGGGAGAGACCCAGTACTTC. Encoded protein: CASSWGGQGETQYF.

This clone was detected once. The chain is built from TRBV6-2 or TRBV6-3 and TRBJ1-3; the D is unclear. CDR1 is MNHEY, CDR2 SVGEGT, per germline. Trimming removed 2 bases at V and 7 bases at J, with 6 bases between. The length of the CDR3 is 12 residues. CDR3 coding DNA: TGTGCCAGCAGTTACCACAAGAACACCATATATTTT. Its translation: CASSYHKNTIYF.

V and J are TRBV6-1 and TRBJ2-5; D is uncertain. This CDR3 is built from 13 residues. Trimming removed 2 bases at V and 1 base at J, with 5 bases between. The V gene's germline CDR1 is MNHNS and CDR2 SASEGT. The CDR3 spells CASSEILQETQYF. CDR3 coding DNA: TGTGCCAGCAGTGAAATTCTCCAAGAGACCCAGTACTTC.

V and J are TRBV30 and TRBJ1-5; D unclear. The CDR3 runs to 15 residues. Trimming took 1 base from V and 4 from J, leaving 14 bases between them. Germline V gene sequence: CDR1 GTSNPN, CDR2 SVGIG (reference sequence). CDR3: CAWSGIVGSNQPQHF. DNA of the CDR3: TGTGCCTGGAGTGGAATCGTCGGGAGTAATCAGCCCCAGCATTTT.

V gene TRBV25-1 combines with J gene TRBJ2-7; D call uncertain. The length of the CDR3 is 11 residues. The germline CDR1 and CDR2 sequences are MGHDK and SYGVNS. V lost 5 bases to trimming and J lost 7 bases, with 9 bases between them. CDR3 in amino acids: CASSRDREQYF. CDR3 DNA: TGTGCCAGCAGTAGAGATCGGGAGCAGTACTTC.

The chain employs TRBV5-5 and TRBJ1-4; 9 bases are a match to TRBD1. This CDR3 region has 18 residues. Germline V gene data show CDR1 as SGHKS and CDR2 as YYEKEE (reference sequence). V trimming: 3 bases; J trimming: 0 bases; junction bases outside the gene matches: 9. The CDR3 DNA sequence: TGTGCCAGCAGCTATTACTGGACAGGGGCCTCAACTAATGAAAAACTGTTTTTT. It codes for CASSYYWTGASTNEKLFF.

The chain links TRBV5-8 to TRBJ1-2; TRBD1 matches at 11 bases. J lost 4 bases, V lost 0 bases, and 2 bases had no gene match. This CDR3 has 15 amino acids. Germline V lookup: CDR1 SGHTS, CDR2 YDEGEE. The CDR3 bases are TGTGCCAGCAGCTTGGTGGGGACAGGGGGCTATGGCTACACCTTC. Its protein product is CASSLVGTGGYGYTF.

Written as DNA, the CDR3 is TGTGCCAGCTCACCGAATGGACAATCACCCCTCCACTTT. Protein sequence: CASSPNGQSPLHF. This sequence joins TRBV18 and TRBJ1-6, with D possibly TRBD1 on 5 matching bases. Germline V gene lookup returns CDR1 KGHSH and CDR2 LQKENI. The length of the CDR3 is 13 residues. The V and J ends lost 3 bases and 10 bases respectively, with 10 bases between them.

The rearrangement joins TRBV12-5 to TRBJ2-3, with a weak D call TRBD2 (5 bases). Trimming removed 10 bases at V and 5 bases at J, with 10 bases between. Germline V gives CDR1 LGHNT, CDR2 FRNRAP. The CDR3 is 11 amino acids. CDR3 DNA: TGTGCTATGGGGAGCGGAGATACGCAGTATTTT. It is translated as CAMGSGDTQYF.